This TCR beta chain was obtained from a study of PD-L1 blockade in urothelial cancer. Whole-study results and caveats: Pretreatment blood TCR clonality under the median forecast improved survival. Durable-benefit patients showed greater tumor-associated blood clone expansion at 3 weeks.

Comments on this clone: Its specificity is not known.

The time point is: pretreatment peripheral blood. Method: immunoSEQ multiplex PCR; TCRdb's copy keeps in-frame clones and lacks some. The table shows around 63,000 clones, with roughly 79% occurring only once. The germline gives CDR1 MGHRA, CDR2 YSYEKL. The CDR3 loop spans 16 amino acids. V was pared by 4 bases and J by 4 bases, with 11 bases of the junction left unmatched. Sequenced material: PBMCs, taken around atezolizumab (anti-PD-L1) treatment. V usage is TRBV4-1 and J usage is TRBJ2-7; 9 bases fit TRBD1. The TCR was taken from a man between 65 and 85 years old with urothelial cancer. CDR3 DNA: TGCGCCAGCAGCCCCCTGATGACAGGGGGAAGGTACGAGCAGTACTTC. Translating it yields CASSPLMTGGRYEQYF.